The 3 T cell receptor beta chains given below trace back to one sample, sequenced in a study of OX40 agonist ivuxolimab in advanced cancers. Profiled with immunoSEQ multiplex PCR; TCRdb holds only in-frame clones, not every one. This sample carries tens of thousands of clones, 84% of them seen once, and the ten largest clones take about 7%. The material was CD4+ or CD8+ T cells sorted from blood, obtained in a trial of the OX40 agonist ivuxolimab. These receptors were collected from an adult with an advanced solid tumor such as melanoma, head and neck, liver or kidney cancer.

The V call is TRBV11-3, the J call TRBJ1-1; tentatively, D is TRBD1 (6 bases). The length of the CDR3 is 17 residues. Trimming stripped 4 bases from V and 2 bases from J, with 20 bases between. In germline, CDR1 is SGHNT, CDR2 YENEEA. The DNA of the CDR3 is TGTGCCAGCAGCTCTCCAGGGGTGAGGGTGCGTAACACTGAAGCTTTCTTT. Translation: CASSSPGVRVRNTEAFF.

The CDR3 is CASSPSGTEGYTF. For the CDR3, the DNA is TGTGCCAGCAGCCCTTCCGGGACAGAGGGCTACACCTTC. J is TRBJ1-2 and V is TRBV7-3, with 7 positions matching TRBD1. Per germline, CDR1 SGHTA and CDR2 FQGTGA. This CDR3 has 13 amino acids. With V trimmed by 5 bases and J by 8 bases, 8 bases remained unmatched. Supplemented by reference TRBV7-3 and TRBJ1-2, the full variable domain reads GAGVSQTPSNKVTEKGKYVELRCDPISGHTALYWYRQSLGQGPEFLIYFQGTGAADDSGLPNDRFFAVRPEGSVSTLKIQRTERGDSAVYLCASSPSGTEGYTFGSGTRLTVV.

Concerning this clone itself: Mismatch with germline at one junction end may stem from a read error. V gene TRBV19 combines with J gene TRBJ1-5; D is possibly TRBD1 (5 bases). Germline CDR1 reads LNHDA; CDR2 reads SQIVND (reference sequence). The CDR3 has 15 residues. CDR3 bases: TGTGCCAGTACTCCGGTGGGGGTAAGCACTCAGCCCCAGCATTTT. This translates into CASTPVGVSTQPQHF.